One sample yielded the 15 T cell receptor beta chains listed below, sequenced in a study of Graves' ophthalmopathy and Graves' hyperthyroidism. RNA transcripts were the template, and TCR beta CDR3 regions were amplified from them. RT-PCR in the first round used HTBI primers; a second-round multiplex PCR followed. TCRdb fed the multiplex PCR reads into MiXCR, producing one record per CDR3 protein. The table records 600,000 to 950,000 distinct CDR3 sequences, 40% of them present only once. The sample taken for sequencing was peripheral blood. The receptors shown here come from an adult man with Graves' ophthalmopathy.

This clonotype was seen repeatedly, ten times or more. The chain is built from TRBV11-2 and TRBJ2-7; 9 bases fit TRBD2. The germline CDR1 and CDR2 sequences are SGHAT and FQNNGV. The CDR3 consists of 14 residues. J was trimmed by 2 bases and V by 7 bases; bases with no gene match: 6. The CDR3 loop reads CASTLASGAYEQYF. DNA of the CDR3: TGTGCCAGCACCCTGGCTAGCGGGGCCTACGAGCAGTACTTC.

The chain couples TRBV11-2 to TRBJ2-7, with D perhaps TRBD2 (5 bases). The CDR3 spans 14 residues. V was clipped by 1 base and J by 3 bases, with 10 bases between them. From germline, CDR1 is SGHAT and CDR2 FQNNGV. CDR3 nucleotide sequence: TGTGCCAGCAGCTTAGGGGAGTTCCTCTACGAGCAGTACTTC. Translated: CASSLGEFLYEQYF.

The V gene is TRBV10-3, the J gene TRBJ2-7, with D perhaps matching TRBD1 (6 bases). The J call could be wrong; TRBJ2-1 is a better fit for the DNA end. CDR3 length: 13 amino acids. CDR1 is ENHRY, CDR2 SYGVKD, per germline. The CDR3 protein is CAISSGEANEQFF. Written as DNA, the CDR3 is TGTGCCATTTCCTCAGGGGAAGCAAATGAGCAGTTCTTC.

Of note for this clonotype: One end of the junction varies from germline; a read error may be responsible. This chain links TRBV28 with TRBJ1-6, with 7 nucleotides matching TRBD1. Germline V gene data show CDR1 as MDHEN and CDR2 as SYDVKM. The CDR3 consists of 17 residues. CDR3 sequence: CASSLQATGFYNSPLHF. CDR3 DNA: TGTGCCAGTAGTTTACAGGCGACAGGGTTCTATAATTCACCCCTCCACTTT. The whole variable domain, filled in from reference TRBV28 and TRBJ1-6, reads DVKVTQSSRYLVKRTGEKVFLECVQDMDHENMFWYRQDPGLGLRLIYFSYDVKMKEKGDIPEGYSVSREKKERFSLILESASTNQTSMYLCASSLQATGFYNSPLHFGNGTRLTVT.

This chain links TRBV29-1 with TRBJ1-2, with 9 bases that match TRBD1. The CDR3 covers 14 residues. Losses at the gene ends were 3 bases for V and 3 bases for J; bases not matched to a gene: 5. Germline-derived CDR1 and CDR2 are SQVTM and ANQGSEA. CDR3 protein: CSVDMDRGDYGYTF. The CDR3 DNA is TGCAGCGTTGACATGGACAGGGGCGACTATGGCTACACCTTC.

The chain employs TRBV25-1 and TRBJ1-6, with D possibly matching TRBD1 (5 bases). V lost 5 bases and J lost 7, with 15 bases in between. This CDR3 spans 15 amino acids. In germline, CDR1 is MGHDK, CDR2 SYGVNS. CDR3 coding DNA: TGTGCCAGCAGTTTGTGGGGGATAGGGAATTCACCCCTCCACTTT. This gives the protein CASSLWGIGNSPLHF.

On this clonotype itself: Sequence at one end of the junction differs from germline and may be a read error. The V and J genes are TRBV10-2 and TRBJ1-5; TRBD1 might be the D (6 bases). Per germline, CDR1 WSHSY and CDR2 SAAADI. CDR3 length: 11 residues. The CDR3 DNA sequence: TGTGCCTCAGGGGTGGGGGAGCCCCAGCATTTT. This gives the protein CASGVGEPQHF.

This chain links TRBV24-1 with TRBJ2-7, with 7 bases fitting TRBD2. CDR1 is KGHDR, CDR2 SFDVKD, per germline. This CDR3 comprises 15 residues. V was pared by 4 bases and J by 0 bases, with 5 bases of the junction left unmatched. The CDR3 sequence: CATSDSSGNSYEQYF. The DNA of the CDR3 is TGTGCCACCAGTGACTCTAGCGGAAACTCCTACGAGCAGTACTTC.

This clonotype was counted at least ten times. The chain is built from TRBV4-2 and TRBJ1-1; possibly TRBD1 for D (5 bases). CDR1 is LGHNA and CDR2 is YNFKEQ in the germline V gene. This CDR3 has 15 residues. V was shortened by 1 base and J by 1 base, with 10 bases between the two germline ends. The CDR3 is CASSQAGLANTEAFF. CDR3 in DNA: TGTGCCAGCAGCCAAGCGGGACTCGCGAACACTGAAGCTTTCTTT.

This clonotype was detected many times. This chain links TRBV7-9 with TRBJ2-7; TRBD1 aligns across 10 bases. V was pared by 6 bases and J by 0 bases, with 5 bases of the junction left unmatched. Per germline, CDR1 SEHNR and CDR2 FQNEAQ (reference sequence). CDR3 length equals 15 residues. The CDR3 loop is CASRRTGGFSYEQYF. CDR3 DNA: TGTGCCAGCAGACGGACAGGGGGTTTCTCCTACGAGCAGTACTTC.

The J gene is TRBJ2-5, the V gene TRBV14, with TRBD1 matching 8 bases. The CDR3 loop spans 18 amino acids. CDR1 and CDR2 from the germline V gene are SGHDN and FVKESK. J lost 7 bases, V lost 0 bases, and 16 bases had no gene match. CDR3: CASSQDLRTGTHGGTQYF. The CDR3 DNA reads as TGTGCCAGCAGCCAAGACCTCCGGACAGGGACCCATGGGGGGACCCAGTACTTC.

Comment on this clonotype: One end of the junction varies from germline; a read error may be responsible. The rearrangement links TRBV10-3 to TRBJ1-3; 7 bases agree with TRBD1. There are 16 residues in the CDR3. Germline CDR1 and CDR2: ENHRY and SYGVKD. The CDR3 loop is CASSRKGGASGNTIYF. In DNA, the CDR3 is TGTGCCAGCAGTCGGAAAGGGGGCGCATCTGGAAACACCATATATTTT.

The chain employs TRBV10-3 and TRBJ2-7; D assignment may be TRBD1 or TRBD2 (5 bases each). Germline CDR1 ENHRY, CDR2 SYGVKD. Trimming removed 10 bases from V and 6 bases from J, with 25 bases in between. This CDR3 has 15 amino acids. Here the CDR3 reads CASTTPVGGSVEQYF. CDR3 nucleotide sequence: TGTGCCAGCACCACTCCGGTTGGGGGTTCTGTCGAGCAGTACTTC.

The chain recombines TRBV2 with TRBJ2-2; 14 positions agree with TRBD2. Germline V gives CDR1 SNHLY, CDR2 FYNNEI. V lost 11 bases, J lost 3 bases, and 14 bases stayed unmatched. The CDR3 consists of 18 residues. The CDR3: CALRGTSGGAKDTGELFF. CDR3 in DNA: TGTGCCCTTCGCGGGACTAGCGGGGGAGCTAAGGACACCGGGGAGCTGTTTTTT.

This clonotype has more than one count but fewer than ten. The V call is TRBV6-6, the J call TRBJ2-7, with D unclear. Germline V gives CDR1 MNHNY, CDR2 SVGAGI (reference sequence). The length of the CDR3 is 13 residues. Trimming took off 1 base at V and 5 bases at J, with 9 bases between the two ends. The CDR3 here is CASSYFGEDEQYF. In DNA form, the CDR3 reads TGTGCCAGCAGTTACTTTGGGGAAGACGAGCAGTACTTC.